The 10 T cell receptor beta chains listed next were all sequenced from one sample in a study of blood T cell repertoires in COVID-19. Some clones are missing from TCRdb's copy, which holds only in-frame ones; the method was immunoSEQ multiplex PCR. The profile shows hundreds of thousands of clones, just under 85% of them singletons. The sample consisted of peripheral blood. Receptor source: a woman between 45 and 65 years old with active or convalescent COVID-19.

This chain joins TRBV7-9 and TRBJ2-1; D possibly corresponds to TRBD2 (6 bases). This CDR3 has 14 residues. CDR1 and CDR2 from the germline V gene are SEHNR and FQNEAQ (reference sequence). V lost 8 bases and J 10 bases, leaving 21 bases between the germline ends. In nucleotides, the CDR3 is TGTGCCAGCCACTTAGGGACCCCTGCGGGAGAGCAGTTCTTC. Translating it yields CASHLGTPAGEQFF.

This chain links TRBV5-5 with TRBJ1-1, with D possibly being TRBD1 (5 bases). The CDR3 contains 15 residues. Looked up from germline, CDR1 is SGHKS and CDR2 is YYEKEE (reference sequence). V lost 0 bases, J lost 3 bases, and 12 bases lay in between. The CDR3 sequence is CASSLEVGGDTEAFF. The CDR3 nucleotides read TGTGCCAGCAGCTTGGAGGTCGGGGGAGACACTGAAGCTTTCTTT.

This clone appeared once. The chain employs TRBV6-2 or TRBV6-3 and TRBJ2-1; TRBD2 aligns across 8 bases. Germline CDR1 is MNHEY and CDR2 is SVGEGT. CDR3 length equals 16 residues. The V segment lost 5 bases and the J segment 3 bases; nucleotides outside the gene matches: 9. The CDR3 reads CASSAGGGRVYNEQFF. CDR3 bases: TGTGCCAGCAGTGCCGGGGGGGGGCGTGTCTACAATGAGCAGTTCTTC.

V usage is TRBV6-5 and J usage is TRBJ2-7, with 10 bases lining up with TRBD1. The germline V gene encodes CDR1 MNHEY and CDR2 SVGAGI. V lost 4 bases, J lost 3 bases, and 6 bases stayed unmatched. This CDR3 spans 15 amino acids. CDR3 nucleotides: TGTGCCAGCAGTTTAGGGGACAGGGGTTTCTACGAGCAGTACTTC. Encoded protein: CASSLGDRGFYEQYF.

The chain carries TRBV7-9 and TRBJ2-2; 9 bases match TRBD1. Germline-derived CDR1 and CDR2 are SEHNR and FQNEAQ (reference sequence). V shed 5 bases, J shed 7 bases, and the junction held 5 bases outside the gene matches. The CDR3 sequence is 14 residues long. The CDR3 reads CASSQRQGDGELFF. In DNA, the CDR3 is TGTGCCAGCAGCCAAAGACAGGGGGACGGGGAGCTGTTTTTT.

The rearrangement uses TRBV4-2 and TRBJ1-3; D is perhaps TRBD1 (5 bases). Per the germline V gene, CDR1 is LGHNA and CDR2 is YNFKEQ. The CDR3 covers 14 residues. Trimming took 4 bases from V and 4 from J, leaving 11 bases between them. In DNA, the CDR3 is TGTGCCAGCAGCCCCCCAGGGCCCGGAAACACCATATATTTT. Its protein is CASSPPGPGNTIYF.

The chain has TRBV7-8 and TRBJ1-6; unclear D gene. Germline CDR1 and CDR2: SGHVS and FQNEAQ. CDR3 size: 14 residues. V shed 8 bases and J shed 6 bases, with 14 bases lying between them. CDR3 nucleotides: TGTGCCAGCGGGTGGACGGGGAGTAATTCACCCCTCCACTTT. Amino acid sequence: CASGWTGSNSPLHF.

The chain has TRBV5-4 and TRBJ2-2, with TRBD2 identical over 10 bases. This CDR3 is built from 19 residues. Germline V gives CDR1 SGHNT, CDR2 YYREEE (reference sequence). J was trimmed by 2 bases and V by 7 bases; bases with no gene match: 17. The CDR3, as DNA: TGTGCCAGCCTCTCTAGCGGGAGTGGCCCCCACCTTAACACCGGGGAGCTGTTTTTT. It yields the protein CASLSSGSGPHLNTGELFF.

To note about this clone: Relative to the germline gene, one junction end is altered; a read error may explain this. The V call is TRBV7-7, the J call TRBJ2-1; 7 bases match TRBD1. The CDR3 extends over 13 amino acids. CDR1 SSHAT and CDR2 FNYEAQ come from the germline V gene (reference sequence). As DNA, the CDR3 is TGTGCTAGCAGCTTAGGGGGCGTCAATGAGCAGTTCTTC. Its protein product is CASSLGGVNEQFF.

The chain links TRBV7-9 to TRBJ1-2, with TRBD1 as a possible D gene (6 bases). The CDR3 is 13 amino acids. Germline CDR1 reads SEHNR; CDR2 reads FQNEAQ (reference sequence). V lost 0 bases, J lost 4 bases, and 6 bases lay in between. The CDR3 sequence is CASSLARGYGYTF. DNA of the CDR3: TGTGCCAGCAGCTTAGCCAGGGGCTATGGCTACACCTTC.